Shown below are 21 T cell receptor beta chains from a single sample sequenced in a study of blood T cell repertoires in COVID-19 (TCRdb year 2020). The library came from the immunoSEQ multiplex PCR assay. TCRdb's version of the immuneACCESS table is confined to in-frame rearrangements and falls short of the full clone set. An unresolved V gene accounts for under half of the shortfall where checked; the remainder is of unknown origin. Across this sample there are roughly 150,000 clones, with 75% to 85% seen only once. Of the sample, 4.2% is held by the ten largest clones. Material for sequencing was peripheral blood. These receptors were obtained from a man aged 55 to 70 with acute or convalescent COVID-19.

The chain is built from TRBV6-1 and TRBJ2-1; D not certain. This CDR3 spans 14 amino acids. Germline values: CDR1 MNHNS, CDR2 SASEGT. Trimming took off 1 base at V and 7 bases at J, with 11 bases between the two ends. DNA for the CDR3: TGTGCCAGCAGTGAAGGCGCCTACGGGAATGAGCAGTTCTTC. Translation gives CASSEGAYGNEQFF.

The chain is built from TRBV11-2 and TRBJ1-1; D not resolved. The V end was cut by 2 bases, the J end by 8 bases, with 9 bases between. The germline gives CDR1 SGHAT, CDR2 FQNNGV. This CDR3 has 12 residues. CDR3 amino acids: CASSLFTEEAFF. The DNA of the CDR3 is TGTGCCAGCAGCTTATTCACAGAAGAAGCTTTCTTT. The full variable domain, completed using reference TRBV11-2 and TRBJ1-1, is EAGVAQSPRYKIIEKRQSVAFWCNPISGHATLYWYQQILGQGPKLLIQFQNNGVVDDSQLPKDRFSAERLKGVDSTLKIQPAKLEDSAVYLCASSLFTEEAFFGQGTRLTVV.

This chain uses TRBV9 with TRBJ2-5; no definite D call. Trimming pared 0 bases from V and 1 base from J, leaving 10 bases between. This CDR3 region has 15 residues. The germline V gene has CDR1 SGDLS and CDR2 YYNGEE. CDR3 amino acids: CASSVVRSPQETQYF. CDR3 nucleotides: TGTGCCAGCAGCGTAGTCAGATCTCCCCAAGAGACCCAGTACTTC. Drawing the rest from reference TRBV9 and TRBJ2-5, the complete variable domain is DSGVTQTPKHLITATGQRVTLRCSPRSGDLSVYWYQQSLDQGLQFLIQYYNGEERAKGNILERFSAQQFPDLHSELNLSSLELGDSALYFCASSVVRSPQETQYFGPGTRLLVL.

The chain is built from TRBV10-3 and TRBJ2-1; 11 bases align to TRBD2. Germline CDR1 reads ENHRY; CDR2 reads SYGVKD. The CDR3 has 16 amino acids. The V segment lost 4 bases and the J segment 3 bases; nucleotides outside the gene matches: 5. As DNA, the CDR3 is TGTGCCATCAGTGCCGGGACTAGCGGAATCTACAATGAGCAGTTCTTC. The encoded protein is CAISAGTSGIYNEQFF.

This clone was observed a few times. The chain joins TRBV6-5 to TRBJ1-2; tentatively, D is TRBD1 (6 bases). The CDR3 has 12 amino acids. Deletions cut 6 bases from V and 12 bases from J, with 17 bases between. CDR1 is MNHEY and CDR2 is SVGAGI in the germline V gene. In DNA form, the CDR3 reads TGTGCCAGCAGCCCAGAGGGACAAACCAACACCTTC. Translated: CASSPEGQTNTF.

V is TRBV5-1 and J is TRBJ2-7; 7 nucleotides agree with TRBD1. Germline CDR1 reads SGHRS; CDR2 reads YFSETQ. This CDR3 region has 15 residues. Germline trimming cut 3 bases from V and 2 bases from J; bases unmatched to any gene: 8. CDR3 bases: TGCGCCAGCAGCTCGGCCGGGACAGTCGCCTACGAGCAGTACTTC. It codes for CASSSAGTVAYEQYF.

This clone has only one observation. The gene calls are TRBV5-5 and TRBJ2-1; D is possibly TRBD1 (6 bases). Germline assignment: CDR1 SGHKS and CDR2 YYEKEE (reference sequence). The V gene lost 0 bases and the J gene lost 0 bases, with 13 bases spanning the gap. This CDR3 comprises 17 residues. This CDR3 reads CASSLAYRASSYNEQFF. DNA of the CDR3: TGTGCCAGCAGCTTGGCCTACAGGGCCAGCTCCTACAATGAGCAGTTCTTC.

This clone was seen a single time. The chain carries TRBV5-1 and TRBJ1-2; TRBD1 aligns across 7 bases. The CDR3 is 14 amino acids. CDR1 and CDR2 (germline): SGHRS, YFSETQ. V lost 0 bases to trimming and J lost 4 bases; unmatched junction nucleotides: 3. This CDR3 reads CASSLEEGAYGYTF. The CDR3 region has the DNA TGCGCCAGCAGCTTGGAGGAGGGGGCCTATGGCTACACCTTC.

This chain links TRBV5-5 with TRBJ1-5; D uncertain. The V gene's germline CDR1 is SGHKS and CDR2 YYEKEE (reference sequence). The CDR3 consists of 20 residues. The V end lost 2 bases, the J end lost 0 bases, and 24 bases lay between the germline ends. The CDR3 region has the DNA TGTGCCAGCAGCTTCAATTTGAAGTCTGGGAGTTCGCATAGCAATCAGCCCCAGCATTTT. It yields the protein CASSFNLKSGSSHSNQPQHF.

The sample holds many counts of this clone. The chain recombines TRBV11-2 with TRBJ2-7; D is possibly TRBD1 (6 bases). V lost 4 bases and J 7 bases, leaving 14 bases between the germline ends. CDR1 is SGHAT and CDR2 is FQNNGV in the germline V gene. The CDR3 runs to 13 residues. CDR3 residues: CASSSDSRREQYF. In nucleotides, the CDR3 is TGTGCCAGCAGCTCGGACAGCCGGCGGGAGCAGTACTTC.

The chain recombines TRBV27 with TRBJ2-1, with 11 bases aligning to TRBD1. The germline gives CDR1 MNHEY, CDR2 SMNVEV (reference sequence). The CDR3 sequence is 15 residues long. Losses at the gene ends were 5 bases for V and 3 bases for J; bases not matched to a gene: 3. The CDR3 loop reads CASSAGTGGYNEQFF. The CDR3 nucleotides read TGTGCCAGCAGTGCAGGGACAGGGGGCTACAATGAGCAGTTCTTC.

The chain has TRBV18 and TRBJ2-7; TRBD2 agrees at 15 bases. From germline, CDR1 is KGHSH and CDR2 LQKENI. V was pared by 3 bases and J by 4 bases, with 4 bases of the junction left unmatched. This CDR3 comprises 16 residues. The CDR3 is CASSPGTSGRSYEQYF. The CDR3 DNA reads as TGTGCCAGCTCACCTGGGACTAGCGGGAGGTCTTACGAGCAGTACTTC.

The chain joins TRBV30 to TRBJ2-7; TRBD1 matches 8 bases. Germline loops: CDR1 GTSNPN, CDR2 SVGIG (reference sequence). V was clipped by 0 bases and J by 6 bases; unmatched bases: 13. The CDR3 contains 16 residues. CDR3 in amino acids: CAWSVPWTGRKGEQYF. CDR3 nucleotides: TGTGCCTGGAGTGTACCCTGGACAGGGAGGAAGGGCGAGCAGTACTTC.

The V and J genes are TRBV9 and TRBJ2-3; 9 bases are shared with TRBD1. The J segment lost 4 bases and the V segment lost 6 bases, leaving 9 bases of the junction unmatched. CDR3 length: 15 residues. Germline CDR1 and CDR2: SGDLS and YYNGEE. The CDR3 loop reads CASTAGTGTADTQYF. The DNA of the CDR3 is TGTGCCAGCACAGCCGGGACAGGGACAGCAGATACGCAGTATTTT.

The chain links TRBV13 to TRBJ2-7; perhaps TRBD1 as D (6 bases). V lost 5 bases to trimming and J lost 9 bases, with 20 bases between them. Germline V gives CDR1 PRHDT, CDR2 FYEKMQ (reference sequence). The CDR3 totals 14 residues. As DNA, the CDR3 is TGTGCCAGCAGCCCAGCCGGGACACCCTTTCGGCAGTACTTC. As protein: CASSPAGTPFRQYF.

The chain is built from TRBV24-1 and TRBJ1-5; 8 bases are shared with TRBD1. The length of the CDR3 is 16 residues. Germline values: CDR1 KGHDR, CDR2 SFDVKD. With V trimmed by 4 bases and J by 2 bases, 6 bases remained unmatched. The CDR3 sequence is CATSEGTGRGNQPQHF. CDR3 sequence (DNA): TGTGCCACCAGTGAAGGGACAGGCCGGGGCAATCAGCCCCAGCATTTT.

As concerns this clone: The sample holds other DNA sequences that translate to the same CDR3. The genes are TRBV9 and TRBJ1-1; unclear D gene. The CDR3 runs 11 residues. V was clipped by 0 bases and J by 8 bases, with 5 bases between them. The germline V gene has CDR1 SGDLS and CDR2 YYNGEE. The CDR3 coding sequence is TGTGCCAGCAGCGTAGGGCCAGAAGCTTTCTTT. Protein product: CASSVGPEAFF.

In DNA, the CDR3 is TGTGCCAGCAGTTTAGGGGGCGCATACACCATATATTTT. Translation gives CASSLGGAYTIYF. The chain has TRBV28 and TRBJ1-3, with D possibly being TRBD1 (6 bases). Germline CDR1 and CDR2: MDHEN and SYDVKM. Trimming pared 2 bases from V and 8 bases from J, leaving 10 bases between. This CDR3 has 13 amino acids. Full variable domain (remainder filled in from reference TRBV28 and TRBJ1-3): DVKVTQSSRYLVKRTGEKVFLECVQDMDHENMFWYRQDPGLGLRLIYFSYDVKMKEKGDIPEGYSVSREKKERFSLILESASTNQTSMYLCASSLGGAYTIYFGEGSWLTVV.

The chain couples TRBV9 to TRBJ2-1, with a tentative D call TRBD1 (6 bases). CDR1 is SGDLS and CDR2 is YYNGEE in the germline V gene. This CDR3 region has 17 residues. The germline V and J ends were trimmed by 1 base and 9 bases, with 23 bases remaining between them. The CDR3 DNA follows: TGTGCCAGCAGCGTAAGGGGGTTGACCGGACCCGAAGGTGAGCAGTTCTTC. It yields the protein CASSVRGLTGPEGEQFF.

The chain employs TRBV21-1 and TRBJ2-1; TRBD2 is taken as the D call from the table, unchecked against the DNA. TRBV21-1 is a pseudogene locus. The CDR3 consists of 13 residues. CDR3 DNA sequence: TGTGCCAGCAGCAAAGCAACTAGCGGGGAGCAGTTCTTC. This codes for CASSKATSGEQFF.

The CDR3 region has the DNA TGTGCCAGCAGTTCTCAGGGGGCGGGATTCGAAAAACTGTTTTTT. Translation: CASSSQGAGFEKLFF. This chain uses TRBV27 with TRBJ1-4, with 8 nucleotides matching TRBD1. The trim removed 4 bases at V and 8 bases at J, leaving 9 bases unmatched. CDR3 length: 15 amino acids. The V gene's germline CDR1 is MNHEY and CDR2 SMNVEV (reference sequence).